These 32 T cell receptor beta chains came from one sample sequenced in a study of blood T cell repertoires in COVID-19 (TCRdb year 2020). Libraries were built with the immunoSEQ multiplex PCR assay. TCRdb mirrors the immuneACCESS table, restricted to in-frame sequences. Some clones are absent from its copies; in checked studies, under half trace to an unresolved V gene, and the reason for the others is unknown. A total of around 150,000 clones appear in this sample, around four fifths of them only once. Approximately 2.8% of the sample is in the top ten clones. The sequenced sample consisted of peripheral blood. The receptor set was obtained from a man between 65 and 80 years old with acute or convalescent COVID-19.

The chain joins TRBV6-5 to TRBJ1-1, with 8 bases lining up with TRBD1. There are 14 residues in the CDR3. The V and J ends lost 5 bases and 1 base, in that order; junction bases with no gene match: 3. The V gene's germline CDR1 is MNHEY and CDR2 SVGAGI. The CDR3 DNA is TGTGCCAGCAGTCCAGGGGGCGCGAACACTGAAGCTTTCTTT. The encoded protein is CASSPGGANTEAFF.

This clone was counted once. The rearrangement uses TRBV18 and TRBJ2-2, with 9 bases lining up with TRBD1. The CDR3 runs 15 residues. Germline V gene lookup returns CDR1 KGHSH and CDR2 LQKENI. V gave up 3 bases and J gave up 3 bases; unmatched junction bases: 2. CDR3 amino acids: CASSPWTGDTGELFF. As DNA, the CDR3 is TGTGCCAGCTCACCGTGGACAGGGGACACCGGGGAGCTGTTTTTT.

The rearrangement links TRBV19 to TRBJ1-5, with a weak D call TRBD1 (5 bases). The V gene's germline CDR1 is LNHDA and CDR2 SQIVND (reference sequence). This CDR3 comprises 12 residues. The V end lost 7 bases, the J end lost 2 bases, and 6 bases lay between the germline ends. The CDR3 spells CASIGGNQPQHF. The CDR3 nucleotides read TGTGCCAGTATAGGGGGCAATCAGCCCCAGCATTTT.

CDR3 residues: CASSPGPRWSYTF. The CDR3 bases are TGTGCCAGCAGCCCCGGCCCCAGGTGGAGCTACACCTTC. The V and J genes are TRBV28 and TRBJ1-2, with no clear D. Germline CDR1 is MDHEN and CDR2 is SYDVKM. The CDR3 runs 13 residues. Trimming left V 6 bases short and J 9 bases short, with 17 bases between.

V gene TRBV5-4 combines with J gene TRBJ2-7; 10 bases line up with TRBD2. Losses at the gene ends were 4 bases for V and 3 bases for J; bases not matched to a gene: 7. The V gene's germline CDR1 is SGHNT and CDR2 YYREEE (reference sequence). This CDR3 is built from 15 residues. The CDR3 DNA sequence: TGTGCCAGCAGCCAACTAACTAGCGGGGACTACGAGCAGTACTTC. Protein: CASSQLTSGDYEQYF.

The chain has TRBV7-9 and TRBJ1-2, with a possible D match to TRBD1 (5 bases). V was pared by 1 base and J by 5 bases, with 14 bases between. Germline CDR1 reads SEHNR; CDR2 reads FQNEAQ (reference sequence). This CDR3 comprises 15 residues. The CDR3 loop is CASSLDFRDKYGYTF. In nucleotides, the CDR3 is TGTGCCAGCAGCTTAGACTTCAGGGATAAGTATGGCTACACCTTC.

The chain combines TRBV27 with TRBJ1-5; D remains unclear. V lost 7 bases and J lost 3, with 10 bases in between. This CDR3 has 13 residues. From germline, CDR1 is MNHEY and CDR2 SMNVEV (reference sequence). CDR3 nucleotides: TGTGCCAGCATAAGCGGTTACAATCAGCCCCAGCATTTT. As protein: CASISGYNQPQHF.

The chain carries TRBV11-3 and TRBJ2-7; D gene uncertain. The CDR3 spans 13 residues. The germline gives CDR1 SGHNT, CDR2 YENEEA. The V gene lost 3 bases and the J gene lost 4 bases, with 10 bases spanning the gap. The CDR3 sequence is CASSLVNFYEQYF. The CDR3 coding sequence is TGTGCCAGCAGCTTGGTCAACTTTTACGAGCAGTACTTC.

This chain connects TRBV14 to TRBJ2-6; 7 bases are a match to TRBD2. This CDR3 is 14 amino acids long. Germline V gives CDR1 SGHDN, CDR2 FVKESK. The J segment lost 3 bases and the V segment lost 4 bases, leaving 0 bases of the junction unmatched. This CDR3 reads CASSRDYGANVLTF. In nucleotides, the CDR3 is TGTGCCAGCAGCCGGGACTATGGGGCCAACGTCCTGACTTTC.

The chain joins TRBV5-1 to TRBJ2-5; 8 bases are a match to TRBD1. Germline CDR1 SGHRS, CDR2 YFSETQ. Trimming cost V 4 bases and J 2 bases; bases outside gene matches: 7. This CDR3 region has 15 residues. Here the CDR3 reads CASSQTGVPQETQYF. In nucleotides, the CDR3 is TGCGCCAGCAGCCAGACAGGGGTTCCTCAAGAGACCCAGTACTTC.

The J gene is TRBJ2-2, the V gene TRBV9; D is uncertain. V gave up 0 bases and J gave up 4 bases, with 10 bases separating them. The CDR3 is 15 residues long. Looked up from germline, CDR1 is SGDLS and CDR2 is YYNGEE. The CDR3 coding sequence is TGTGCCAGCAGCGTAGGCGGAGTTGGCACCGGGGAGCTGTTTTTT. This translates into CASSVGGVGTGELFF.

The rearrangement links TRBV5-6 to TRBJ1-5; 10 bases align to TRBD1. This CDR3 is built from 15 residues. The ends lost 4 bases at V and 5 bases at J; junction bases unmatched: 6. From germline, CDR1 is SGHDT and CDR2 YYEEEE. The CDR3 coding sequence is TGTGCCAGCAGCAAGGGACAGGGGTCTTATCAGCCCCAGCATTTT. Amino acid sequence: CASSKGQGSYQPQHF.

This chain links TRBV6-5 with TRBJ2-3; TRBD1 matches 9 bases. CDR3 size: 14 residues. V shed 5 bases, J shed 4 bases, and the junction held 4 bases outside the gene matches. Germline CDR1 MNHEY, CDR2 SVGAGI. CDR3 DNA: TGTGCCAGCAGTCTGGACAGGGGTTCAGATACGCAGTATTTT. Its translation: CASSLDRGSDTQYF.

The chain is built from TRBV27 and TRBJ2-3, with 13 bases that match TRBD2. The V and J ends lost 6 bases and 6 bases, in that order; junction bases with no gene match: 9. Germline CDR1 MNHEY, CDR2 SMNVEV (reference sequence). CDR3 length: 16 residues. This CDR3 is CASSRRTSGRGDTQYF. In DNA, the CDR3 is TGTGCCAGCAGCCGTAGGACTAGCGGGAGAGGGGATACGCAGTATTTT.

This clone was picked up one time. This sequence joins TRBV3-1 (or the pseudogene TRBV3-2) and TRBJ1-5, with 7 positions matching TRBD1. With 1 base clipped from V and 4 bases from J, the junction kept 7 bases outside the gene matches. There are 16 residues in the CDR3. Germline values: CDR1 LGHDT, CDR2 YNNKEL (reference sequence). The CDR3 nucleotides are TGTGCCAGCAGCCAAGGGGGGACAGTGGGAAATCAGCCCCAGCATTTT. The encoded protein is CASSQGGTVGNQPQHF.

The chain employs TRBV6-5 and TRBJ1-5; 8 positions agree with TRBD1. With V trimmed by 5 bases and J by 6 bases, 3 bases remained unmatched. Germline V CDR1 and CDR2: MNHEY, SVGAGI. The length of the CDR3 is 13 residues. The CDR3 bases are TGTGCCAGCAGTATTGACAGGGGTCAGCCCCAGCATTTT. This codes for CASSIDRGQPQHF.

In nucleotides, the CDR3 is TGTGCCAGTATTCGACCCGGGAGCTCTGGAAACACCATATATTTT. Translated: CASIRPGSSGNTIYF. J is TRBJ1-3 and V is TRBV19; D is ambiguous. CDR1 and CDR2 (germline): LNHDA, SQIVND (reference sequence). The CDR3 consists of 15 residues. The V and J ends lost 7 bases and 0 bases respectively, with 13 bases between them.

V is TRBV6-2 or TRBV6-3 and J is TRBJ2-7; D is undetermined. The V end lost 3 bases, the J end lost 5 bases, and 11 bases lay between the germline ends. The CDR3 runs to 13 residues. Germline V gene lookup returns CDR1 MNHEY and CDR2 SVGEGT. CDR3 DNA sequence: TGTGCCAGCAGTTATACAGAAGTTGACGAGCAGTACTTC. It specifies CASSYTEVDEQYF.

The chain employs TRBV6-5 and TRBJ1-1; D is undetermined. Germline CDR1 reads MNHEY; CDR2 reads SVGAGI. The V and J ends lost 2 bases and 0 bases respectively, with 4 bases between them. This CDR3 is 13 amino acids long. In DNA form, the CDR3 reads TGTGCCAGCAGTTACACATTGAACACTGAAGCTTTCTTT. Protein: CASSYTLNTEAFF.

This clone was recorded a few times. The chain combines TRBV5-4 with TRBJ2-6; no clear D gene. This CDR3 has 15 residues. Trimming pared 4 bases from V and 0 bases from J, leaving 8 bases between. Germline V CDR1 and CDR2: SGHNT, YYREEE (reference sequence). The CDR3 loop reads CASSRQNSGANVLTF. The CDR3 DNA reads TGTGCCAGCAGCCGACAAAACTCTGGGGCCAACGTCCTGACTTTC.

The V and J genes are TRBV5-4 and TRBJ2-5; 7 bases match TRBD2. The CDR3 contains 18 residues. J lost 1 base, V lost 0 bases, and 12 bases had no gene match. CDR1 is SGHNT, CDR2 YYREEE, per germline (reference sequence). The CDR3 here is CASSLAGVQRGIQETQYF. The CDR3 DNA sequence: TGTGCCAGCAGCTTGGCCGGGGTACAGCGGGGCATCCAAGAGACCCAGTACTTC.

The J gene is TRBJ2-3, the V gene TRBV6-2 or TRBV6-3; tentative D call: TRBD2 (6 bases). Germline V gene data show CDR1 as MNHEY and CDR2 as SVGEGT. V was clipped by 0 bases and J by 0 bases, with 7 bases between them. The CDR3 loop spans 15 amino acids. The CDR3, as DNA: TGTGCCAGCAGTTACTCGGGGACTAGCACAGATACGCAGTATTTT. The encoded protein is CASSYSGTSTDTQYF.

The CDR3 DNA reads TGCGCCAGCAGCCCCCAGGCAGGGACTGAAGCTTTCTTT. Translation gives CASSPQAGTEAFF. The V and J genes are TRBV5-1 and TRBJ1-1; D may be TRBD1 (5 bases). Trimming left V 4 bases short and J 5 bases short, with 12 bases between. CDR1 and CDR2 (germline): SGHRS, YFSETQ. CDR3 size: 13 residues.

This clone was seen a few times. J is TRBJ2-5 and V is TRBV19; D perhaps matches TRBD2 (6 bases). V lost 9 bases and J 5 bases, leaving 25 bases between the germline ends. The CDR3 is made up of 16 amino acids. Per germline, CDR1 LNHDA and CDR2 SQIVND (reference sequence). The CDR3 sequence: CASSDPGLLTSETQYF. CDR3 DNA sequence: TGTGCCAGCTCGGATCCGGGACTCCTCACCTCGGAGACCCAGTACTTC.

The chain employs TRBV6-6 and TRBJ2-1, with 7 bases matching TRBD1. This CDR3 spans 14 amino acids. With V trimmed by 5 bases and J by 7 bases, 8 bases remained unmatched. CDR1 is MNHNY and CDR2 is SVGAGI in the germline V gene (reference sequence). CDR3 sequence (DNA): TGTGCCAGCAGTAACGCAGACAGGGTGAATGAGCAGTTCTTC. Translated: CASSNADRVNEQFF.

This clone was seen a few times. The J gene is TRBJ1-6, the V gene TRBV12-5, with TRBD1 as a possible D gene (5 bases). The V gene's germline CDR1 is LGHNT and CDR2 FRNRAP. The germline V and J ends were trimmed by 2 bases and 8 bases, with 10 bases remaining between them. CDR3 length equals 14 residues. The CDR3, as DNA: TGTGCTAGTGGTTTGTACCCCAGGGATTCACCCCTCCACTTT. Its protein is CASGLYPRDSPLHF.

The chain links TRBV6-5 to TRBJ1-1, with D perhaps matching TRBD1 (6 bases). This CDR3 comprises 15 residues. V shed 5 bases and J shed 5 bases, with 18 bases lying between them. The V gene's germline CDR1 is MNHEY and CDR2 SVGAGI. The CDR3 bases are TGTGCCAGCAGTCGAGGGGGGGGCGCGGGGACTGAAGCTTTCTTT. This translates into CASSRGGGAGTEAFF.

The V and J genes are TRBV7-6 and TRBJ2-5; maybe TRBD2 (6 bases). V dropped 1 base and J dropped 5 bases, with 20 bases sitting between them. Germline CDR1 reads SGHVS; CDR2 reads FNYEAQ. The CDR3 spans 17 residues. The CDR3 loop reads CASSLGQRGLKEETQYF. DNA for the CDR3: TGTGCCAGCAGCTTAGGGCAGCGCGGACTAAAGGAGGAGACCCAGTACTTC.

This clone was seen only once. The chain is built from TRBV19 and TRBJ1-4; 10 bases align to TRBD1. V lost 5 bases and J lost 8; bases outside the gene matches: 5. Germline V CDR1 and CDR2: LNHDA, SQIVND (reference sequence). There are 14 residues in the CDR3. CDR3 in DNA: TGTGCCAGTAGTCCGGGACAGGGGAACGAAAAACTGTTTTTT. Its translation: CASSPGQGNEKLFF.

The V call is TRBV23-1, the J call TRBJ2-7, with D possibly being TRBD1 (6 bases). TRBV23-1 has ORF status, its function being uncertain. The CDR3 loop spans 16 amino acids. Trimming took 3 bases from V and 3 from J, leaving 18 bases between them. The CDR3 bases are TGCGCCAGCAGTCACCTCCTGGGACACTCGAACTACGAGCAGTACTTC. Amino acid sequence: CASSHLLGHSNYEQYF.

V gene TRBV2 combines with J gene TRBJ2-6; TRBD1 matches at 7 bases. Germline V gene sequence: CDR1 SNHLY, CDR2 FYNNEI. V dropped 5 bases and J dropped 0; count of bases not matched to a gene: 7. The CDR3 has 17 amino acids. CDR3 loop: CASSTSGTASGANVLTF. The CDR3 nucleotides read TGTGCCAGCAGTACCTCCGGGACAGCCTCTGGGGCCAACGTCCTGACTTTC.

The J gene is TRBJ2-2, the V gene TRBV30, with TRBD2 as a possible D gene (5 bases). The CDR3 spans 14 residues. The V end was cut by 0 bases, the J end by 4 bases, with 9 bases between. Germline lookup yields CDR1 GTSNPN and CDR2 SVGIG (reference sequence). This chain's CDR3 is CAWSVLSGTGELFF. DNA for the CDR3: TGTGCCTGGAGTGTATTGAGCGGCACCGGGGAGCTGTTTTTT.